The 3 T cell receptor beta chains in this list originate from one sample, sequenced in a study of OX40 agonist ivuxolimab in advanced cancers. Clones were sequenced by immunoSEQ multiplex PCR, and TCRdb holds only the in-frame ones, with some missing. The sample includes approximately 100,000 clones, approximately 90% of them seen just once. The sample in question was CD4+ or CD8+ T cells sorted from blood, obtained in a trial of the OX40 agonist ivuxolimab. These receptors were obtained from an adult with an advanced solid tumor such as melanoma, head and neck, liver or kidney cancer.

This chain links TRBV21-1 with TRBJ1-2. TRBV21-1 is a known pseudogene. The CDR3 is made up of 14 amino acids. The CDR3 nucleotides are TGTGCCAGCAGGCCGGGGGGAATAGCCTATGGCTACACCTTC. Its translation: CASRPGGIAYGYTF.

This chain links TRBV28 with TRBJ1-1, with D maybe TRBD1 (6 bases). The length of the CDR3 is 13 residues. With 11 bases removed from V and 5 bases from J, the gap between germline ends came to 18 bases. The V gene's germline CDR1 is MDHEN and CDR2 SYDVKM. The CDR3, as DNA: TGTGCCCTTAGACAGGCCCGATGGACTGAAGCTTTCTTT. Protein product: CALRQARWTEAFF.

The rearrangement links TRBV7-6 to TRBJ1-3, with D tentatively TRBD1 (5 bases). The CDR3 consists of 15 residues. CDR1 is SGHVS and CDR2 is FNYEAQ in the germline V gene. The V end was cut by 4 bases, the J end by 0 bases, with 10 bases between. CDR3 in amino acids: CASSWDASSGNTIYF. CDR3 bases: TGTGCCAGCAGCTGGGACGCCTCCTCTGGAAACACCATATATTTT. Full variable domain (outside the CDR3, taken from reference TRBV7-6 and TRBJ1-3): GAGVSQSPRYKVTKRGQDVALRCDPISGHVSLYWYRQALGQGPEFLTYFNYEAQQDKSGLPNDRFSAERPEGSISTLTIQRTEQRDSAMYRCASSWDASSGNTIYFGEGSWLTVV.